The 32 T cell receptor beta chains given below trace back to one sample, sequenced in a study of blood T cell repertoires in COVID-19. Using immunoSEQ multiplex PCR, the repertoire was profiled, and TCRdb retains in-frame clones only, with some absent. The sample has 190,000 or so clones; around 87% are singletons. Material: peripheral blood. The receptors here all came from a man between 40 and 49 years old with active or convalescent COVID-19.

The CDR3 is CASIIQGASGSPLHF. Written as DNA, the CDR3 is TGTGCCAGCATTATACAGGGTGCATCAGGTTCACCCCTCCACTTT. The chain is built from TRBV2 and TRBJ1-6; possible D gene TRBD1, 6 bases. Germline-derived CDR1 and CDR2 are SNHLY and FYNNEI. The CDR3 totals 15 residues. V lost 7 bases to trimming and J lost 9 bases, with 19 bases between them.

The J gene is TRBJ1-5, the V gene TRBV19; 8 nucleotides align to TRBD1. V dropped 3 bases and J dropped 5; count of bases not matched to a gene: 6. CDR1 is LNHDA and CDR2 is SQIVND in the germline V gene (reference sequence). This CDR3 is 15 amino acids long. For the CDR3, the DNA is TGTGCCAGTAGTATCGGCGCAGGGGGCCATCAGCCCCAGCATTTT. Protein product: CASSIGAGGHQPQHF.

CDR3 sequence reads: CSAGAREQFF. The CDR3 region has the DNA TGCAGTGCTGGGGCTCGTGAGCAGTTCTTC. The V call is TRBV20-1, the J call TRBJ2-1; possibly TRBD1 for D (5 bases). CDR3 size: 10 residues. CDR1 is DFQATT and CDR2 is SNEGSKA in the germline V gene (reference sequence). Trimming removed 5 bases from V and 9 bases from J, with 8 bases in between.

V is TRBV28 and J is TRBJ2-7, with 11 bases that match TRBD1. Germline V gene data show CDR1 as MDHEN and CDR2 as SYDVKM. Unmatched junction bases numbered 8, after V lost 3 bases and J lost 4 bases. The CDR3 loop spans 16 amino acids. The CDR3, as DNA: TGTGCCAGCAGTTTGCTTCCGGGACAGGGGGTTTACGAGCAGTACTTC. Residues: CASSLLPGQGVYEQYF.

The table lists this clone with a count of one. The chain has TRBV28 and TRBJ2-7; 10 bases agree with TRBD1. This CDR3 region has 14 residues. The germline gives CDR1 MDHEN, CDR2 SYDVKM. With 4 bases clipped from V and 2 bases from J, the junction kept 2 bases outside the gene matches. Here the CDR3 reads CASSSGTGAYEQYF. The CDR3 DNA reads TGTGCCAGCAGTTCCGGGACAGGGGCCTACGAGCAGTACTTC.

Here the CDR3 reads CATIAGTGTDTQYF. The DNA for the CDR3 is TGTGCCACTATAGCCGGGACAGGCACAGATACGCAGTATTTT. The chain is built from TRBV19 and TRBJ2-3, with 7 bases lining up with TRBD1. The CDR3 is made up of 14 amino acids. With V trimmed by 10 bases and J by 1 base, 8 bases remained unmatched. Germline-derived CDR1 and CDR2 are LNHDA and SQIVND (reference sequence). Combining the CDR3 with reference TRBV19 and TRBJ2-3 gives the whole variable domain DGGITQSPKYLFRKEGQNVTLSCEQNLNHDAMYWYRQDPGQGLRLIYYSQIVNDFQKGDIAEGYSVSREKKESFPLTVTSAQKNPTAFYLCATIAGTGTDTQYFGPGTRLTVL.

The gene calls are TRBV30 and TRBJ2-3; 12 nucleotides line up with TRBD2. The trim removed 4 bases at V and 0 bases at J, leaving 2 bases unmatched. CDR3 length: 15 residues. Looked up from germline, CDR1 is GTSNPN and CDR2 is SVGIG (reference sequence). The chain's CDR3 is CAWNLAGGSTDTQYF. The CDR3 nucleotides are TGTGCCTGGAACCTAGCGGGGGGGAGCACAGATACGCAGTATTTT. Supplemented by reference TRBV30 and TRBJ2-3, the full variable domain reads SQTIHQWPATLVQPVGSPLSLECTVEGTSNPNLYWYRQAAGRGLQLLFYSVGIGQISSEVPQNLSASRPQDRQFILSSKKLLLSDSGFYLCAWNLAGGSTDTQYFGPGTRLTVL.

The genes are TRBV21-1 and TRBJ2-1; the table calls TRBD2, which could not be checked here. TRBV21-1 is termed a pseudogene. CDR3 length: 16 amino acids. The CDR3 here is CASSKENCSSYNEQFF. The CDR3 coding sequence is TGTGCCAGCAGCAAAGAAAACTGTAGCTCCTACAATGAGCAGTTCTTC.

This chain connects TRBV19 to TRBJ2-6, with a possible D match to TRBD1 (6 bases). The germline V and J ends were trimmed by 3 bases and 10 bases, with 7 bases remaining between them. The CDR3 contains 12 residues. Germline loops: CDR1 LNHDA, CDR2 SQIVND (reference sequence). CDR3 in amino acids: CASSMDRNVLTF. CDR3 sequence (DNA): TGTGCCAGTAGTATGGACAGAAACGTCCTGACTTTC.

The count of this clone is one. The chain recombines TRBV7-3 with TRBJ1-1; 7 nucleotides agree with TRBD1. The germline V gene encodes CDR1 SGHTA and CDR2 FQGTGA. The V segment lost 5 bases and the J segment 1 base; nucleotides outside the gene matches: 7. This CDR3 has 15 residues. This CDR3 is CASSRSGTANTEAFF. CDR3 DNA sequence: TGTGCCAGCAGCCGGTCCGGGACAGCGAACACTGAAGCTTTCTTT.

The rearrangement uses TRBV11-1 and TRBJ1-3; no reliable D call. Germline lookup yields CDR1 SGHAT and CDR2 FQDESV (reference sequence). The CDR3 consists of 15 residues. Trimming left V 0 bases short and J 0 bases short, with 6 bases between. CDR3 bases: TGTGCCAGCAGCTTAGCGGGAGTCTCTGGAAACACCATATATTTT. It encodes CASSLAGVSGNTIYF. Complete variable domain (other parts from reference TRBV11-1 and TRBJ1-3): EAEVAQSPRYKITEKSQAVAFWCDPISGHATLYWYRQILGQGPELLVQFQDESVVDDSQLPKDRFSAERLKGVDSTLKIQPAELGDSAMYLCASSLAGVSGNTIYFGEGSWLTVV.

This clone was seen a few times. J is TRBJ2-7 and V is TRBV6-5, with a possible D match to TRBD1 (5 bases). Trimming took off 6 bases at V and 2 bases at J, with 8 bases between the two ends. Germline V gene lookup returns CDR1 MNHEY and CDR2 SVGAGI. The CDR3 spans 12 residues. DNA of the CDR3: TGTGCCAGCAGCGGACAAACCTACGAGCAGTACTTC. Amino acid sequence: CASSGQTYEQYF.

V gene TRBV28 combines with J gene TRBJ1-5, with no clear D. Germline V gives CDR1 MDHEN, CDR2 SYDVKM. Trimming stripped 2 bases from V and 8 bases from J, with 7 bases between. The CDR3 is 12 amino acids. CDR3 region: CASSLSGEPQHF. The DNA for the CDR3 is TGTGCCAGCAGTTTAAGTGGAGAGCCCCAGCATTTT.

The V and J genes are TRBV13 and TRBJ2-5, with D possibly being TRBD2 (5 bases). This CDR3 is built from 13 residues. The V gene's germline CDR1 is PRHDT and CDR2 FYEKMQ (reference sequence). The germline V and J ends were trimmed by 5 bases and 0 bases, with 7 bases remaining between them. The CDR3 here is CASSPRDQETQYF. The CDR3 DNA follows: TGTGCCAGCAGCCCGCGGGACCAAGAGACCCAGTACTTC.

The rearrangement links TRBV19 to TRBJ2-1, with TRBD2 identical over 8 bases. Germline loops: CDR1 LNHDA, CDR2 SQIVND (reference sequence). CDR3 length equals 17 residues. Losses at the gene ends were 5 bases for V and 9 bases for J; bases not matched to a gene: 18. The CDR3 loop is CASSGDYAGGVKGEQFF. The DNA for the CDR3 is TGTGCCAGTAGTGGGGACTACGCCGGGGGGGTAAAAGGTGAGCAGTTCTTC.

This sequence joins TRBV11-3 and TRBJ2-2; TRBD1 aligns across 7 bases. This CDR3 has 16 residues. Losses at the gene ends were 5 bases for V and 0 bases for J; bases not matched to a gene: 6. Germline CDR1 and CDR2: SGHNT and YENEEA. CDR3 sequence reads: CASSPEGAANTGELFF. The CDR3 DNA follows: TGTGCCAGCAGCCCAGAGGGGGCCGCGAACACCGGGGAGCTGTTTTTT.

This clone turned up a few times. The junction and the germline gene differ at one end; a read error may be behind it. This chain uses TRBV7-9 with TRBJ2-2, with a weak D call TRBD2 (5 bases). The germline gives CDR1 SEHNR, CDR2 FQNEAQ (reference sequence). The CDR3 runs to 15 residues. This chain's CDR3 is CASSLVSGNAGELFF. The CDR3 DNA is TGTGCCAGCAGCTTAGTCTCCGGGAACGCCGGGGAGCTGTTTTTT.

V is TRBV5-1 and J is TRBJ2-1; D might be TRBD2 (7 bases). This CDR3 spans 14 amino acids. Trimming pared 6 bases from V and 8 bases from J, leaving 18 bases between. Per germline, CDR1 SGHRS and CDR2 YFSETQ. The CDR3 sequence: CASKGGAFPHEQFF. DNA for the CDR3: TGCGCCAGCAAAGGGGGGGCCTTTCCCCATGAGCAGTTCTTC.

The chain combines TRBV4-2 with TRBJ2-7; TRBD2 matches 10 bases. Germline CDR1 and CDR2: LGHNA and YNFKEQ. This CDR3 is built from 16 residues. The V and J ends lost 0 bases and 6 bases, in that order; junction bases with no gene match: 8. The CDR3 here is CASSQDLAGGEGEQYF. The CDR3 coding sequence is TGTGCCAGCAGCCAAGATTTAGCGGGGGGCGAGGGCGAGCAGTACTTC.

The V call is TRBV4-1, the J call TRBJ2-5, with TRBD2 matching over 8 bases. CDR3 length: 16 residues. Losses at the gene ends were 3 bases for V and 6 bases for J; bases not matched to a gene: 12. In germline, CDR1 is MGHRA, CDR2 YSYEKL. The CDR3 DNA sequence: TGCGCCAGCAGCCACCCCCCGGGACTAGGTACGCAGACCCAGTACTTC. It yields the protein CASSHPPGLGTQTQYF.

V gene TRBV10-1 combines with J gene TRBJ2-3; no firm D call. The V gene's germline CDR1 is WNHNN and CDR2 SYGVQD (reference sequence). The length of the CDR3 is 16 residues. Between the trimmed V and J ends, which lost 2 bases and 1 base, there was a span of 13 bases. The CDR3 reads CASSEMAPRGTDTQYF. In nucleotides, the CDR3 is TGCGCCAGCAGTGAGATGGCCCCCCGGGGCACAGATACGCAGTATTTT.

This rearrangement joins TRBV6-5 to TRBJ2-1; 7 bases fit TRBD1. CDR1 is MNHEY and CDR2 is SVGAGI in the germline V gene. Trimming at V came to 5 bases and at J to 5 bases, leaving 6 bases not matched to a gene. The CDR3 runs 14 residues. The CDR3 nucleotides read TGTGCCAGCAGTATACAGGGGAACCACAATGAGCAGTTCTTC. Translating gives CASSIQGNHNEQFF.

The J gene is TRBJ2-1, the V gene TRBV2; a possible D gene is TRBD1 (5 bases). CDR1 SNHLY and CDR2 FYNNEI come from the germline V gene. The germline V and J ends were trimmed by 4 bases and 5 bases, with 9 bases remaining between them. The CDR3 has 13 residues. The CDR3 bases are TGTGCCAGCAGTGTGGGCAGGGACAATGAGCAGTTCTTC. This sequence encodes CASSVGRDNEQFF.

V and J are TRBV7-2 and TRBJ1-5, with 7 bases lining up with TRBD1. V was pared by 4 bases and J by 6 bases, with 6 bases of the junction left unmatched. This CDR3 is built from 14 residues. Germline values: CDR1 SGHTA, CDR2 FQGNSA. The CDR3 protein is CASSSRQGGQPQHF. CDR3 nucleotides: TGTGCCAGCAGCTCCCGACAGGGCGGTCAGCCCCAGCATTTT.

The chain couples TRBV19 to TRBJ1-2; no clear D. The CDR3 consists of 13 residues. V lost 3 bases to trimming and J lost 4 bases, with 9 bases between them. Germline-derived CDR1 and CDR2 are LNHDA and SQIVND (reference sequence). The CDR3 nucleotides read TGTGCCAGTAGTATTGAGGGTCCCTATGGCTACACCTTC. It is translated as CASSIEGPYGYTF.

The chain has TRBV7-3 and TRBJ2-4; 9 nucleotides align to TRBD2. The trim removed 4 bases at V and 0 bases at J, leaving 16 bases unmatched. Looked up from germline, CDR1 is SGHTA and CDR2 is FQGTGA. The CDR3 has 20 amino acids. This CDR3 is CASSSRTSSGMTLAKNIQYF. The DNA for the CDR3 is TGTGCCAGCAGCTCCCGAACTTCTAGCGGGATGACTCTAGCCAAAAACATTCAGTACTTC.

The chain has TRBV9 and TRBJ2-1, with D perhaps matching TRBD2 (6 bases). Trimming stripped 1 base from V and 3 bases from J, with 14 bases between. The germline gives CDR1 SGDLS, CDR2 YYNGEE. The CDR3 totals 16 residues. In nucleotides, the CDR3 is TGTGCCAGCAGCGTATCTCGGGGGAACTACTACAATGAGCAGTTCTTC. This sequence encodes CASSVSRGNYYNEQFF.

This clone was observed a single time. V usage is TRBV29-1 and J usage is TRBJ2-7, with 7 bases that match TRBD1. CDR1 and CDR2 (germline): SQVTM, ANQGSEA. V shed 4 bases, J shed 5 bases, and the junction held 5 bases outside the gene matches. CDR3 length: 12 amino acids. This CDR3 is CSVGRGYHEQYF. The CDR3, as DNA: TGCAGCGTTGGCAGGGGGTACCACGAGCAGTACTTC.

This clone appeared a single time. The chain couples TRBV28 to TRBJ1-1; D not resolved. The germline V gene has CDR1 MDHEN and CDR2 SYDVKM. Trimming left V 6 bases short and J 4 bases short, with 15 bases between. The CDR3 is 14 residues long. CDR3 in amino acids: CASRLPRAGTEAFF. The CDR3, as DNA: TGTGCCAGCAGACTCCCCCGGGCGGGCACTGAAGCTTTCTTT.

The CDR3, as DNA: TGTGCCAGCAGCTCCGGACAGGGGCTGACAGATACGCAGTATTTT. It yields the protein CASSSGQGLTDTQYF. The V and J genes are TRBV7-8 and TRBJ2-3; 9 positions agree with TRBD1. The V gene's germline CDR1 is SGHVS and CDR2 FQNEAQ. J gave up 3 bases and V 4 bases, and 5 bases lay outside the gene matches. The CDR3 covers 15 residues. Looking up the rest from reference TRBV7-8 and TRBJ2-3 gives the full variable domain: GAGVSQSPRYKVAKRGQDVALRCDPISGHVSLFWYQQALGQGPEFLTYFQNEAQLDKSGLPSDRFFAERPEGSVSTLKIQRTQQEDSAVYLCASSSGQGLTDTQYFGPGTRLTVL.

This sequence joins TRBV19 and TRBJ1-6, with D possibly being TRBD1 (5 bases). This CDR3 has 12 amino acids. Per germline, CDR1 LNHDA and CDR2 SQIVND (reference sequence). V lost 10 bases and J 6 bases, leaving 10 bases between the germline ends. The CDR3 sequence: CATRTSNSPLHF. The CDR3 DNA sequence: TGTGCCACCAGGACAAGTAATTCACCCCTCCACTTT.

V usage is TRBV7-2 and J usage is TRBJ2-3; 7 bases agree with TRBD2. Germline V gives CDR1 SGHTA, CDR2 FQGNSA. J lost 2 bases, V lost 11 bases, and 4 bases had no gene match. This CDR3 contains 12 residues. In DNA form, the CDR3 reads TGTGCCGCGCGGGGGAACACAGATACGCAGTATTTT. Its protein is CAARGNTDTQYF.